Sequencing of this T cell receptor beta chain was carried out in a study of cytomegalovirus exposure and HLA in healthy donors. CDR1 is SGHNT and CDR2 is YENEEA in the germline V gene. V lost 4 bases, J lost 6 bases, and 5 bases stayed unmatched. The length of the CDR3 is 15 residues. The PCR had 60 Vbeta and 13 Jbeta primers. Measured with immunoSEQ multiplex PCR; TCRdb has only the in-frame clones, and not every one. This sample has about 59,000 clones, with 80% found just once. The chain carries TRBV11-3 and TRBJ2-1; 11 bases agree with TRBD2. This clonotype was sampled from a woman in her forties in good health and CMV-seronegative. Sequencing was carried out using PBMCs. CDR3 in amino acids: CASSSELAGANEQFF. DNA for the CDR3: TGTGCCAGCAGCTCCGAACTAGCGGGAGCCAATGAGCAGTTCTTC.